This T cell receptor (beta chain) was found in a study of blood T cell repertoires in COVID-19. Study background: Collection of acute and convalescent COVID-19 samples took place in the United States, Italy and Spain.

Data came from immunoSEQ multiplex PCR; TCRdb stores just in-frame clones and leaves some out. The table shows more than 200,000 clones, with approximately 84% occurring only once. The CDR3 covers 14 residues. Looked up from germline, CDR1 is LNHDA and CDR2 is SQIVND (reference sequence). Trimming pared 9 bases from V and 7 bases from J, leaving 19 bases between. The TCR was taken from an elderly woman with acute or convalescent COVID-19. The genes are TRBV19 and TRBJ1-5, with D maybe TRBD1 (6 bases). Sequencing input: peripheral blood. Here the CDR3 reads CASRLGGGGQPQHF. CDR3 sequence (DNA): TGTGCCAGCAGGCTGGGAGGGGGAGGACAGCCCCAGCATTTT. The full variable domain, its missing parts supplied by reference TRBV19 and TRBJ1-5, is DGGITQSPKYLFRKEGQNVTLSCEQNLNHDAMYWYRQDPGQGLRLIYYSQIVNDFQKGDIAEGYSVSREKKESFPLTVTSAQKNPTAFYLCASRLGGGGQPQHFGDGTRLSIL.